At least ten counts were recorded for the clone carrying this TCR beta chain. No antigen is known for it. In patients chosen for sequencing, flow cytometry had shown CD8+CD57+ cell expansion. Genomic DNA constituted the template upon which TCR beta VDJ and CDR3 profiling was performed. TCRdb analysed the reads with MiXCR anew, one entry per CDR3 protein. This sample yields roughly 240,000 distinct CDR3 sequences, of which around 46% are seen a single time; about 7.8% belongs to the top ten. Germline V gene sequence: CDR1 DFQATT, CDR2 SNEGSKA (reference sequence). V was cut by 1 base and J by 4 bases, with 17 bases left in between. This CDR3 is built from 15 residues. These data are taken from a study of CD8+CD57+ T cells in acquired aplastic anemia. General study results and limits: Patients and controls shared 25 to 35 CD8+ CDR3 sequences, highly expressed in patients.

V and J are TRBV20-1 and TRBJ2-7; D might be TRBD1 or TRBD2, each matching 6 bases. The specimen was sorted CD4+, CD8+, or CD8+CD57+ T cells (not recorded which) from PBMCs. The sequence was collected from a human donor with aplastic anemia. CDR3 region: CSARVVPGGGYEQYF. For the CDR3, the DNA is TGCAGTGCTAGAGTTGTACCCGGGGGCGGTTACGAGCAGTACTTC.